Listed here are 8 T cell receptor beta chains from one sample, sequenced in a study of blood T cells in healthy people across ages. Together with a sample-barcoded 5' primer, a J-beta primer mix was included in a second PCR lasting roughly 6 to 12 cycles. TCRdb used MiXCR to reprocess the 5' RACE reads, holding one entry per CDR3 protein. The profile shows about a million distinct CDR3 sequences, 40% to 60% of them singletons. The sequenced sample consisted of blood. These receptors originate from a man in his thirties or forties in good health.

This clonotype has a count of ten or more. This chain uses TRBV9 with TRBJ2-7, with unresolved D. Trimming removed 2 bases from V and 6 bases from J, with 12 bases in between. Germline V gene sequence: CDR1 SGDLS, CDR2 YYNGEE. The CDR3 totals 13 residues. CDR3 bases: TGTGCCAGCAGCGTCAACCGCAACGGCGAGCAGTACTTC. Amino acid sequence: CASSVNRNGEQYF.

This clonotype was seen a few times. The CDR3 nucleotides are TGTGCCAGCAGTTTAGACGGGAATGAAAAACTGTTTTTT. It specifies CASSLDGNEKLFF. This rearrangement joins TRBV12-3 or TRBV12-4 to TRBJ1-4, with D hard to call. The CDR3 runs 13 residues. V was pared by 1 base and J by 5 bases, with 5 bases between.

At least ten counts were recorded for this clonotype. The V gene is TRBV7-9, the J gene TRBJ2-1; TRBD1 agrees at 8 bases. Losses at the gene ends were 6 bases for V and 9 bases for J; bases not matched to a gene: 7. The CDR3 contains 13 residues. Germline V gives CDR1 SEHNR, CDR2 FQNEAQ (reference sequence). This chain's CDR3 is CASSPTGGSEQFF. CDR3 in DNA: TGTGCCAGCAGTCCCACAGGGGGTAGTGAGCAGTTCTTC.

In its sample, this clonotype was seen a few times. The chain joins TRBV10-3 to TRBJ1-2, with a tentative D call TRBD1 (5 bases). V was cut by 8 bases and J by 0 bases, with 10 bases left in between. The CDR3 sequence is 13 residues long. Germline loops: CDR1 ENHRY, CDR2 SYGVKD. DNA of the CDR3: TGTGCCATCGGGGGAAGTTCTAACTATGGCTACACCTTC. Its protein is CAIGGSSNYGYTF.

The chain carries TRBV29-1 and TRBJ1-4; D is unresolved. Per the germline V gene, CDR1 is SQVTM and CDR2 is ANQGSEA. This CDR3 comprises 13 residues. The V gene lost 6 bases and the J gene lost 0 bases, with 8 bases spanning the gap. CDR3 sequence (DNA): TGCAGCGTGACACCTGCAACTAATGAAAAACTGTTTTTT. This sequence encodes CSVTPATNEKLFF. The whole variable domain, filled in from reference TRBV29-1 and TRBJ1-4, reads SAVISQKPSRDICQRGTSLTIQCQVDSQVTMMFWYRQQPGQSLTLIATANQGSEATYESGFVIDKFPISRPNLTFSTLTVSNMSPEDSSIYLCSVTPATNEKLFFGSGTQLSVL.

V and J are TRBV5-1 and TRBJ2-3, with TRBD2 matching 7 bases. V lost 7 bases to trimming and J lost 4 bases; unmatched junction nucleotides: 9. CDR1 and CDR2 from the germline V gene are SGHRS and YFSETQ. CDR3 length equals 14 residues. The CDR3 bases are TGCGCCAGCCAGGGAGGGAGCGCGGCAGATACGCAGTATTTT. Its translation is CASQGGSAADTQYF.

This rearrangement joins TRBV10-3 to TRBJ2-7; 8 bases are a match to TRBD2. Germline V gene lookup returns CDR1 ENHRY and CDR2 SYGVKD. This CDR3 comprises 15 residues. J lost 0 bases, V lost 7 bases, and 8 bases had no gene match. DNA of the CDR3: TGTGCCATCACTCGTTTAGCGGGGAGCTCCTACGAGCAGTACTTC. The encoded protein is CAITRLAGSSYEQYF.

The chain's CDR3 is CASRFGGAETQYF. The CDR3 DNA is TGTGCCAGCAGGTTCGGGGGGGCGGAGACCCAGTACTTC. The chain is built from TRBV7-9 and TRBJ2-5; 8 bases align to TRBD2. The germline CDR1 and CDR2 sequences are SEHNR and FQNEAQ (reference sequence). This CDR3 has 13 residues. Trimming removed 6 bases from V and 5 bases from J; junction bases left unmatched: 5.